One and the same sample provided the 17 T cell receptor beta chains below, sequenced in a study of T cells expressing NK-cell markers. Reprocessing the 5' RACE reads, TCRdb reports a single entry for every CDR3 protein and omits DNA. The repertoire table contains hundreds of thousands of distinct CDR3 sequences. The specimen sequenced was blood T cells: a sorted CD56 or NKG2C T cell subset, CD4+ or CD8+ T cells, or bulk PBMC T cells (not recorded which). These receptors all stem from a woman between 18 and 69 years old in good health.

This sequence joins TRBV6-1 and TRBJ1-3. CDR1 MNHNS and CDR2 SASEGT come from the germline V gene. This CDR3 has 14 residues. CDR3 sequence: CASTRAHAGNTIYF.

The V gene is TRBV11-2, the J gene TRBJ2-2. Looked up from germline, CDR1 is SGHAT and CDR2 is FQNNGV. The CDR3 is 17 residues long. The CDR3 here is CASSLRHQRQNTGELFF.

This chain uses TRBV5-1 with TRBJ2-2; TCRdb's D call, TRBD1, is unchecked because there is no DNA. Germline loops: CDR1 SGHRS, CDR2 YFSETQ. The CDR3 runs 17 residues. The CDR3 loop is CASSLAGGLANTGELFF.

CDR3: CASSPTATWVPEAFF. The chain recombines TRBV23-1 with TRBJ1-1. TRBV23-1 is an ORF for which the function is uncertain. CDR3 length: 15 amino acids.

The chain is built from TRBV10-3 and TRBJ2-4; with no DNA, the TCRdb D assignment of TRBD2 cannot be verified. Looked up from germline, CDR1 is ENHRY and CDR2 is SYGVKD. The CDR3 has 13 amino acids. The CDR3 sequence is CAISESKRDIQYF.

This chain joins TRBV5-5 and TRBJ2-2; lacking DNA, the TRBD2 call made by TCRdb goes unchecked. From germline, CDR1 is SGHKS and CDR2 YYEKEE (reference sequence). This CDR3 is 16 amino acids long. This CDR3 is CASSPTGTSLRRGLFF.

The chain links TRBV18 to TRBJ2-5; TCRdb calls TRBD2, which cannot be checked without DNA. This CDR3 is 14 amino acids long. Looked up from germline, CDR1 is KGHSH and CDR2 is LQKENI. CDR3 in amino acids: CASSQSAGGETQYF.

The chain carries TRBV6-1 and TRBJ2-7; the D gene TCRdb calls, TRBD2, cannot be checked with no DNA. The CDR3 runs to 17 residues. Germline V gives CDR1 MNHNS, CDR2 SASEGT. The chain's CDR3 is CASRPPGVGLAGYEQYF.

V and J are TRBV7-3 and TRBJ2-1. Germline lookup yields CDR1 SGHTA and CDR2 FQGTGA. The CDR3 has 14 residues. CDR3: CASSWFGEYNEQFF.

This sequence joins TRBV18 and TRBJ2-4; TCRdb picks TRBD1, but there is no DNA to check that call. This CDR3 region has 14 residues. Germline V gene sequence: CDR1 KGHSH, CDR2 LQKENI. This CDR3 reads CASSPAGDGNIQYF.

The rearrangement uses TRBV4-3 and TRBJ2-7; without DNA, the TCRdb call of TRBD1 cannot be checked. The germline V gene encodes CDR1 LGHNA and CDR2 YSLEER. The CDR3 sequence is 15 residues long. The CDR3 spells CASSQDPGYRSEQYF.

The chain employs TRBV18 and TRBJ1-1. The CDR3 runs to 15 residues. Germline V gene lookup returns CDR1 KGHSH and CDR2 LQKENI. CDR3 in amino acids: CASSPRDRTGVEAFF.

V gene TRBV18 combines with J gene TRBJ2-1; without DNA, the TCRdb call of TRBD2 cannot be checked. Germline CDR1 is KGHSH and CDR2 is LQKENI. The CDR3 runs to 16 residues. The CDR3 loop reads CASSPPIASGNNEQFF.

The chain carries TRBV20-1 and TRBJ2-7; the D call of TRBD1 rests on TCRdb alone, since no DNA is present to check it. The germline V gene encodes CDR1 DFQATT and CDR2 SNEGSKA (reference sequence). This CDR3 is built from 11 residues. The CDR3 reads CSALRVGEQYF.

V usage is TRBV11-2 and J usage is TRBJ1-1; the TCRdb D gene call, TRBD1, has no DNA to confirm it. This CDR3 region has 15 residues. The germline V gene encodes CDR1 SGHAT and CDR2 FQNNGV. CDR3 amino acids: CASSFPPRLATEAFF.

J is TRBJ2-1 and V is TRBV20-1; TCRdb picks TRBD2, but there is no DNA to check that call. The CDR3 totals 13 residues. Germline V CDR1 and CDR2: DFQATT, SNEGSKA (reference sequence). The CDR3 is CSARVSGTSFGFF.

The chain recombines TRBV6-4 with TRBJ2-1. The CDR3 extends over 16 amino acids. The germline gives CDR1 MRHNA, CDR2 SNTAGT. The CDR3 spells CASSGSLAISYNEQFF.